The next 23 T cell receptor beta chains were all read from a single sample in a study of blood T cell repertoires in COVID-19. TCRdb keeps only in-frame clones here, not all; method: immunoSEQ multiplex PCR. Here the sample spans 100,000 to 150,000 clones, roughly 88% being singletons. Sequences were obtained from peripheral blood. These receptors were collected from a man in his fifties with acute or convalescent COVID-19.

The chain has TRBV21-1 and TRBJ1-2; the D call in the table, TRBD1, was not verified against the DNA. TRBV21-1 is annotated as a pseudogene. The CDR3 consists of 15 residues. This chain's CDR3 is CASSINYQVLYGYTF. Written as DNA, the CDR3 is TGTGCCAGCAGCATAAATTATCAGGTATTATATGGCTACACCTTC.

The rearrangement links TRBV5-1 to TRBJ2-3; D gene ambiguous. Trimming pared 0 bases from V and 2 bases from J, leaving 7 bases between. CDR3 length: 14 amino acids. Germline CDR1 and CDR2: SGHRS and YFSETQ. CDR3 DNA: TGCGCCAGCAGCTTGGGGCAGGCCACAGATACGCAGTATTTT. Translating it yields CASSLGQATDTQYF. The entire variable domain, with the rest obtained from reference TRBV5-1 and TRBJ2-3, is as follows: KAGVTQTPRYLIKTRGQQVTLSCSPISGHRSVSWYQQTPGQGLQFLFEYFSETQRNKGNFPGRFSGRQFSNSRSEMNVSTLELGDSALYLCASSLGQATDTQYFGPGTRLTVL.

In the case of this clone: One junction end does not reproduce the germline sequence, and a read error may be involved. V is TRBV7-7 and J is TRBJ2-7; TRBD1 agrees at 7 bases. The CDR3 has 15 amino acids. In germline, CDR1 is SSHAT, CDR2 FNYEAQ (reference sequence). In DNA form, the CDR3 reads TGTGCTAGCAGCTTACGACAGGGTGGTTTCTACGAGCAGTACTTC. It translates to CASSLRQGGFYEQYF.

This clone was observed a few times. The rearrangement links TRBV4-2 to TRBJ2-2, with 9 bases aligning to TRBD2. Germline assignment: CDR1 LGHNA and CDR2 YNFKEQ. The CDR3 spans 16 residues. Trimming cost V 1 base and J 3 bases; bases outside gene matches: 3. The CDR3 loop is CASSQAVAGDTGELFF. CDR3 coding DNA: TGTGCCAGCAGCCAAGCGGTAGCGGGAGACACCGGGGAGCTGTTTTTT.

The J gene is TRBJ1-2, the V gene TRBV6-6; 10 nucleotides agree with TRBD1. V dropped 2 bases and J dropped 8; count of bases not matched to a gene: 5. The germline V gene encodes CDR1 MNHNY and CDR2 SVGAGI (reference sequence). This CDR3 has 14 residues. The CDR3 here is CASSYVGTGEGYTF. The CDR3 nucleotides read TGTGCCAGCAGTTACGTCGGGACAGGGGAGGGCTACACCTTC.

This clone appeared a few times. J is TRBJ1-3 and V is TRBV18; 7 bases fit TRBD1. The J segment lost 2 bases and the V segment lost 0 bases, leaving 4 bases of the junction unmatched. The CDR3 runs to 16 residues. Per the germline V gene, CDR1 is KGHSH and CDR2 is LQKENI. CDR3 sequence (DNA): TGTGCCAGCTCACCACCTGGACAGGCGACTGGAAACACCATATATTTT. Translating it yields CASSPPGQATGNTIYF. Combining the CDR3 with reference TRBV18 and TRBJ1-3 gives the whole variable domain NAGVMQNPRHLVRRRGQEARLRCSPMKGHSHVYWYRQLPEEGLKFMVYLQKENIIDESGMPKERFSAEFPKEGPSILRIQQVVRGDSAAYFCASSPPGQATGNTIYFGEGSWLTVV.

The gene calls are TRBV9 and TRBJ1-1; D not resolved. This CDR3 contains 13 residues. The V and J ends lost 0 bases and 3 bases respectively, with 6 bases between them. Germline lookup yields CDR1 SGDLS and CDR2 YYNGEE. CDR3 sequence reads: CASSVVRDTEAFF. Here the CDR3 DNA reads TGTGCCAGCAGCGTAGTGAGGGACACTGAAGCTTTCTTT.

The chain carries TRBV6-6 and TRBJ2-7; 7 bases match TRBD2. The CDR3 totals 16 residues. Germline values: CDR1 MNHNY, CDR2 SVGAGI (reference sequence). With 5 bases clipped from V and 5 bases from J, the junction kept 15 bases outside the gene matches. CDR3 DNA sequence: TGTGCCAGCAGTCGACTTAAGCGGGGAAGAGGGGACGAGCAGTACTTC. Translation: CASSRLKRGRGDEQYF.

The chain combines TRBV7-8 with TRBJ1-2, with D perhaps matching TRBD1 (5 bases). The CDR3 extends over 14 amino acids. CDR1 is SGHVS and CDR2 is FQNEAQ in the germline V gene. V dropped 5 bases and J dropped 6 bases, with 16 bases sitting between them. The CDR3 sequence: CASSILLWGDGYTF. The CDR3 nucleotides read TGTGCCAGCAGCATTCTCCTTTGGGGGGATGGCTACACCTTC.

The chain carries TRBV5-8 and TRBJ1-4; D is unclear. Trimming shortened V by 3 bases and J by 10 bases, and 10 bases separated the two germline ends. CDR1 is SGHTS, CDR2 YDEGEE, per germline. This CDR3 is 12 amino acids long. CDR3 in amino acids: CASSSAGRKLFF. In DNA, the CDR3 is TGTGCCAGCAGCTCGGCGGGTAGAAAACTGTTTTTT.

This clone was observed a handful of times. This chain connects TRBV2 to TRBJ2-2, with D perhaps matching TRBD2 (6 bases). The CDR3 is 16 residues long. Germline values: CDR1 SNHLY, CDR2 FYNNEI. Trimming stripped 6 bases from V and 5 bases from J, with 19 bases between. The CDR3 sequence is CASRRGATGLTGELFF. DNA of the CDR3: TGTGCCAGCAGGCGTGGGGCCACGGGACTTACCGGGGAGCTGTTTTTT.

This sequence joins TRBV13 and TRBJ2-1; maybe TRBD1 (5 bases). Germline V gene data show CDR1 as PRHDT and CDR2 as FYEKMQ (reference sequence). CDR3 length: 13 residues. Deletions cut 6 bases from V and 6 bases from J, with 12 bases between. CDR3 in amino acids: CASRTDSFNEQFF. Here the CDR3 DNA reads TGTGCCAGCAGAACCGACAGTTTCAATGAGCAGTTCTTC. The full variable domain, rest sourced from reference TRBV13 and TRBJ2-1, is AAGVIQSPRHLIKEKRETATLKCYPIPRHDTVYWYQQGPGQDPQFLISFYEKMQSDKGSIPDRFSAQQFSDYHSELNMSSLELGDSALYFCASRTDSFNEQFFGPGTRLTVL.

The chain is built from TRBV19 and TRBJ1-4; D gene uncertain. The CDR3 runs 14 residues. The V and J ends lost 5 bases and 7 bases respectively, with 14 bases between them. Germline-derived CDR1 and CDR2 are LNHDA and SQIVND (reference sequence). The CDR3 sequence is CASSWAIQSEKLFF. The CDR3 DNA follows: TGTGCCAGTAGTTGGGCGATCCAGTCTGAAAAACTGTTTTTT.

V gene TRBV9 combines with J gene TRBJ2-3; a weak D match, TRBD2 (6 bases). There are 12 residues in the CDR3. Between the trimmed V and J ends, which lost 5 bases and 9 bases, there was a span of 13 bases. Germline values: CDR1 SGDLS, CDR2 YYNGEE. Here the CDR3 reads CASSSPRGTQYF. CDR3 DNA sequence: TGTGCCAGCAGTAGCCCCCGGGGGACGCAGTATTTT.

In its sample, this clone was seen a few times. The chain couples TRBV19 to TRBJ1-1; maybe TRBD1 (6 bases). The germline V gene encodes CDR1 LNHDA and CDR2 SQIVND (reference sequence). There are 15 residues in the CDR3. With 5 bases removed from V and 4 bases from J, the gap between germline ends came to 17 bases. The DNA of the CDR3 is TGTGCCAGTAGTGGCGGGGGGCGTTCAGGCACTGAAGCTTTCTTT. Encoded protein: CASSGGGRSGTEAFF.

The sample holds one count of this clone. V is TRBV19 and J is TRBJ2-2; TRBD1 matches at 7 bases. J was trimmed by 1 base and V by 10 bases; bases with no gene match: 9. The CDR3 spans 15 residues. Germline lookup yields CDR1 LNHDA and CDR2 SQIVND (reference sequence). The DNA of the CDR3 is TGTGCCACCCAGCCCGGGACAGTGAACACCGGGGAGCTGTTTTTT. Translation: CATQPGTVNTGELFF.

This clone was counted only a few times. This chain joins TRBV10-3 and TRBJ2-6; 7 bases match TRBD2. The V segment lost 8 bases and the J segment 0 bases; nucleotides outside the gene matches: 10. Per germline, CDR1 ENHRY and CDR2 SYGVKD. The CDR3 loop spans 17 amino acids. The CDR3 nucleotides read TGTGCCATCTCTAGCGGTAACCAGCTCTCTGGGGCCAACGTCCTGACTTTC. Its translation is CAISSGNQLSGANVLTF.

The V gene is TRBV18, the J gene TRBJ1-2; D is uncertain. This CDR3 spans 16 amino acids. Germline CDR1 KGHSH, CDR2 LQKENI. The V end lost 3 bases, the J end lost 1 base, and 15 bases lay between the germline ends. DNA for the CDR3: TGTGCCAGCTCACCCTCGGCCGCCGGGGATAACTATGGCTACACCTTC. Residues: CASSPSAAGDNYGYTF. Looking up the rest from reference TRBV18 and TRBJ1-2 gives the full variable domain: NAGVMQNPRHLVRRRGQEARLRCSPMKGHSHVYWYRQLPEEGLKFMVYLQKENIIDESGMPKERFSAEFPKEGPSILRIQQVVRGDSAAYFCASSPSAAGDNYGYTFGSGTRLTVV.

The J gene is TRBJ2-7, the V gene TRBV15; weak D call: TRBD1 (5 bases). V was pared by 0 bases and J by 6 bases, with 9 bases between. CDR3 size: 13 residues. The germline V gene encodes CDR1 LNHNV and CDR2 YYDKDF (reference sequence). CDR3 DNA sequence: TGTGCCACCAGCAGAGACAGGGCCATCGAGCAGTACTTC. Protein sequence: CATSRDRAIEQYF.

This rearrangement joins TRBV18 to TRBJ1-4; tentatively, D is TRBD1 (5 bases). Germline CDR1 and CDR2: KGHSH and LQKENI. Trimming left V 4 bases short and J 7 bases short, with 19 bases between. This CDR3 has 16 amino acids. The DNA for the CDR3 is TGTGCCAGCTCACTGGGCCGGAAGGGGCGCGGTGAAAAACTGTTTTTT. It yields the protein CASSLGRKGRGEKLFF.

The chain carries TRBV11-2 and TRBJ2-7; perhaps TRBD2 as D (6 bases). Germline values: CDR1 SGHAT, CDR2 FQNNGV. The V gene lost 5 bases and the J gene lost 0 bases, with 20 bases spanning the gap. The CDR3 contains 17 residues. As DNA, the CDR3 is TGTGCCAGCAGCCATTATTGGGGGGAGACCTTCTCCTACGAGCAGTACTTC. Its translation: CASSHYWGETFSYEQYF.

J is TRBJ1-4 and V is TRBV28, with D unclear. CDR1 MDHEN and CDR2 SYDVKM come from the germline V gene. The CDR3 is made up of 11 amino acids. The germline V and J ends were trimmed by 7 bases and 7 bases, with 7 bases remaining between them. DNA for the CDR3: TGTGCCAGCATTTTCGGTGAAAAACTGTTTTTT. Translating it yields CASIFGEKLFF.

This chain connects TRBV19 to TRBJ2-7; a possible D gene is TRBD2 (6 bases). Germline V gives CDR1 LNHDA, CDR2 SQIVND (reference sequence). The CDR3 has 13 residues. The V end was cut by 6 bases, the J end by 3 bases, with 12 bases between. For the CDR3, the DNA is TGTGCCAGTAGAAAGGAGGGCAGCTACGAGCAGTACTTC. This encodes CASRKEGSYEQYF.